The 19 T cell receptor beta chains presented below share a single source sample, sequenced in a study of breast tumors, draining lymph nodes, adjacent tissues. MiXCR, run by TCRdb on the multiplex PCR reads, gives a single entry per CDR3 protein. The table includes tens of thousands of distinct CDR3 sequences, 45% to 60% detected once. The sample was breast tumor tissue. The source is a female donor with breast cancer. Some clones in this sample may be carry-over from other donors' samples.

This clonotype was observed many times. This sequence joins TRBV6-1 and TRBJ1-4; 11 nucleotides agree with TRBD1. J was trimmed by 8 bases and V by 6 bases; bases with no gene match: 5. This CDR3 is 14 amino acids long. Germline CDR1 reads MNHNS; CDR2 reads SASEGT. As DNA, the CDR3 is TGTGCCAGCAGGTTGGGACAGGGGGGGGAAAAACTGTTTTTT. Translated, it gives CASRLGQGGEKLFF.

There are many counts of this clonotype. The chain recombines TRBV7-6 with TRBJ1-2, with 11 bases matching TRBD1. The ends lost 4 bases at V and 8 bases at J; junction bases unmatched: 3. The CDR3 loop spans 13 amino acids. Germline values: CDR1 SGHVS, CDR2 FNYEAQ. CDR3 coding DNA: TGTGCCAGCAGCTCGGACAGGGGGCTCGGCTACACCTTC. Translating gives CASSSDRGLGYTF.

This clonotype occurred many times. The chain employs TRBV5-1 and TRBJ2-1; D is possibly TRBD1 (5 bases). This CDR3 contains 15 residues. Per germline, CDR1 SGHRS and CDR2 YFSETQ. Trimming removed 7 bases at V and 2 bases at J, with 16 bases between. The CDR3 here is CASGPRTRTYNEQFF. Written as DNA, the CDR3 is TGCGCCAGCGGGCCTAGGACACGGACCTACAATGAGCAGTTCTTC.

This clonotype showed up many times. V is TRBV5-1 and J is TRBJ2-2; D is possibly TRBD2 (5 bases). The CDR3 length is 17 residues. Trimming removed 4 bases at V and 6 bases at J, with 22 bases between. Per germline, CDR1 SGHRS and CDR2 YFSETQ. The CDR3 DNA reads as TGCGCCAGCAGCCCCGGCGGAGTCCGGGGAGTTGCCGGGGAGCTGTTTTTT. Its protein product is CASSPGGVRGVAGELFF.

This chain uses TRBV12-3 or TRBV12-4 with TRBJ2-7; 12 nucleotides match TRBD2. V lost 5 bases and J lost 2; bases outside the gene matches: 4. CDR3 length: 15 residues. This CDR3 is CASSQGLAGAYEQYF. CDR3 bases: TGTGCCAGCAGTCAGGGACTAGCGGGTGCCTACGAGCAGTACTTC.

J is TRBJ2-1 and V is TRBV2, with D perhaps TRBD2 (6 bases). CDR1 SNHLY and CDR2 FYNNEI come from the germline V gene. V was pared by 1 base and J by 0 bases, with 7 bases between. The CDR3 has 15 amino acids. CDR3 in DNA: TGTGCCAGCAGTGAAGGCGGGGCCTCCTACAATGAGCAGTTCTTC. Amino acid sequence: CASSEGGASYNEQFF.

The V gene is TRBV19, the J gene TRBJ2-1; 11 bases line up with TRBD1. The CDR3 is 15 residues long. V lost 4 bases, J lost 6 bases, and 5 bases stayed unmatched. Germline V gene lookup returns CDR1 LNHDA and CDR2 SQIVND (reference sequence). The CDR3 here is CASSTGQGAFNEQFF. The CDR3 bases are TGTGCCAGTAGTACAGGACAGGGGGCGTTCAATGAGCAGTTCTTC.

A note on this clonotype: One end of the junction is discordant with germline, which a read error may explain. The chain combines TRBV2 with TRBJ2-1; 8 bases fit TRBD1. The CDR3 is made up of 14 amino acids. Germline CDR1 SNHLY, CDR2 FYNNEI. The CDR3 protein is CASTPDRAYNERFF. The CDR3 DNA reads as TGTGCCAGCACTCCGGACAGGGCCTACAATGAGCGGTTCTTC.

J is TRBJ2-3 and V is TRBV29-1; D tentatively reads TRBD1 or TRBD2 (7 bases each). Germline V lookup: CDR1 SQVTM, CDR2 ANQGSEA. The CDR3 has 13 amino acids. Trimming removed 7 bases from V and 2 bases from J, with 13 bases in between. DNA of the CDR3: TGCAGCGCAGGGGGAGGGGACACAGATACGCAGTATTTT. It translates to CSAGGGDTDTQYF.

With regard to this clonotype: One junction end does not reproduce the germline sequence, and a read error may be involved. In DNA form, the CDR3 reads TGTGCCAGCAGATTAACGAGAGGGAACACCGGGGAGCTGTCTTGG. Translating it yields CASRLTRGNTGELSW. J is TRBJ2-2 and V is TRBV7-9, with a tentative D call TRBD2 (5 bases). The germline V gene encodes CDR1 SEHNR and CDR2 FQNEAQ (reference sequence). The CDR3 length is 15 residues.

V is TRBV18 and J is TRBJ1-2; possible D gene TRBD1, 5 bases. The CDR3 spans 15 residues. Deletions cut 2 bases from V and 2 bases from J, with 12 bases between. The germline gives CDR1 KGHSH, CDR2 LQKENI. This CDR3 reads CASSPDPGTNYGYTF. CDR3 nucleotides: TGTGCCAGCTCACCAGACCCCGGGACCAACTATGGCTACACCTTC.

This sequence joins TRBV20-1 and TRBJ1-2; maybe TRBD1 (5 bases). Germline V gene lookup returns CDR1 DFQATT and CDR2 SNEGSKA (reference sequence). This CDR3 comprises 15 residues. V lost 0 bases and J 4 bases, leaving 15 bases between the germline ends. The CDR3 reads CSARDRQGTLYGYTF. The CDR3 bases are TGCAGTGCTAGAGATCGGCAGGGCACACTCTATGGCTACACCTTC.

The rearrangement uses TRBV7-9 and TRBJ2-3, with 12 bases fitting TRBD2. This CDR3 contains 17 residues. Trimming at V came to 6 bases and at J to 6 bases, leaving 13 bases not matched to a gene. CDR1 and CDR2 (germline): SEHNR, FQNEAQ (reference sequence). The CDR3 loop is CASSAGLAGGPSDTQYF. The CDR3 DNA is TGTGCCAGCAGTGCGGGGCTAGCGGGGGGGCCGTCGGATACGCAGTATTTT. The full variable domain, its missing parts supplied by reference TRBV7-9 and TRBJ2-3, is DTGVSQNPRHKITKRGQNVTFRCDPISEHNRLYWYRQTLGQGPEFLTYFQNEAQLEKSRLLSDRFSAERPKGSFSTLEIQRTEQGDSAMYLCASSAGLAGGPSDTQYFGPGTRLTVL.

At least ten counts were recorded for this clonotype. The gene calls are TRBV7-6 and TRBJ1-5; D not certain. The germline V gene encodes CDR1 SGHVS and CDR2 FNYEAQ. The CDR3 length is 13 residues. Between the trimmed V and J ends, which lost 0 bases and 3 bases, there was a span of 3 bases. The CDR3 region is CASSLALNQPQHF. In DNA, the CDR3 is TGTGCCAGCAGCTTAGCCCTCAATCAGCCCCAGCATTTT.

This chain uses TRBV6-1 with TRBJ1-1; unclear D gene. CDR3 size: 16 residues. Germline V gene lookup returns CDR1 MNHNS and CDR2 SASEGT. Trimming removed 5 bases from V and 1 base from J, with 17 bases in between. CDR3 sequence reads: CASSYSNPPGNTEAFF. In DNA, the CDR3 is TGTGCCAGCAGTTACTCGAATCCACCGGGGAACACTGAAGCTTTCTTT.

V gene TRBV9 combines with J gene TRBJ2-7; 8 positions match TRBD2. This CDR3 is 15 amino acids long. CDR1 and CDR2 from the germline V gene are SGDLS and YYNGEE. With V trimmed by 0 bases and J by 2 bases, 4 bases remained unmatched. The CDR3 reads CASSVDTSGAYEQYF. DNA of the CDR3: TGTGCCAGCAGCGTAGATACTAGCGGAGCCTACGAGCAGTACTTC.

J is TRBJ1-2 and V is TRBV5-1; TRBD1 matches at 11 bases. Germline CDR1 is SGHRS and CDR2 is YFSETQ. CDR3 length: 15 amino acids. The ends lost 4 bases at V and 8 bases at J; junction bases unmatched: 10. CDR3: CASSLRTGGSEGYTF. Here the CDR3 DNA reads TGCGCCAGCAGCCTTCGGACAGGGGGCTCGGAGGGCTACACCTTC.

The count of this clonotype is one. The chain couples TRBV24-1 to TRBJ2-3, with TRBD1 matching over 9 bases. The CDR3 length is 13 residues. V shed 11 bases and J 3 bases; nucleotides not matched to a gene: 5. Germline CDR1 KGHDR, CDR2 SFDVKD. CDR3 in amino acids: CAIRDRVTDTQYF. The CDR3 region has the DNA TGTGCCATCCGGGACAGGGTAACAGATACGCAGTATTTT.

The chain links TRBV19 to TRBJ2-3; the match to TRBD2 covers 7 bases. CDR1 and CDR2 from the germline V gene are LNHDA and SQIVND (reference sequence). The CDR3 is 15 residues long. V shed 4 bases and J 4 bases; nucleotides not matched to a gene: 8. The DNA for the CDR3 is TGTGCCAGTAGTAAGCCTAGCGGAACCTCAGATACGCAGTATTTT. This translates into CASSKPSGTSDTQYF.